This T cell receptor beta chain comes out of a study of molecular identifiers for immune sequencing clone quantification. TCRdb fed the PCR reads into MiXCR, producing one record per CDR3 protein. The sample consists of a few hundred thousand distinct CDR3 sequences, about 23% of them appearing once. Libraries for naive CD8 T cells, which were made from approximately 20,000 to 1,000,000 sorted cells, drew on 10%, 30% or 50% of the RNA. Study-level points and caveats: Clones that exceeded 20 RNA copies held over 99% of effector molecules, yet under 1% in naive cells.

The length of the CDR3 is 16 residues. The V gene's germline CDR1 is SGHAT and CDR2 FQNNGV. The ends lost 4 bases at V and 3 bases at J; junction bases unmatched: 8. This clonotype came up a few times. Its antigen is not identified. This clonotype was sampled from a human donor in good health. Some libraries in this study had Jurkat cell RNA spiked in. The V and J genes are TRBV11-2 and TRBJ2-1; 8 bases align to TRBD1. The sequenced sample was naive CD8+ T cells from blood, with Jurkat cell RNA spiked in. The sample's subset: FACS-sorted CD8+CD4-CCR7+CD45RA+ naive T cells. The CDR3 DNA follows: TGTGCCAGCAGCTCTACTCTAGGACAGGGCTACAATGAGCAGTTCTTC. This gives the protein CASSSTLGQGYNEQFF.